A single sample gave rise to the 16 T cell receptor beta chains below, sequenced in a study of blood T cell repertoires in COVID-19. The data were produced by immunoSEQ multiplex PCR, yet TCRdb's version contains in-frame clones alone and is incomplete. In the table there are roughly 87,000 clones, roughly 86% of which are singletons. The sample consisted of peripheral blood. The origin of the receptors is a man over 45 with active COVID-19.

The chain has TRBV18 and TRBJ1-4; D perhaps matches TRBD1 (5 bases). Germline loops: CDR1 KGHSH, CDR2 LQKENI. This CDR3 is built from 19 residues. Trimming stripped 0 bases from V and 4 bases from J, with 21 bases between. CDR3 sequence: CASSPPNSQGTRLNEKLFF. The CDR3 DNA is TGTGCCAGCTCACCACCGAATAGCCAGGGTACAAGGCTTAATGAAAAACTGTTTTTT.

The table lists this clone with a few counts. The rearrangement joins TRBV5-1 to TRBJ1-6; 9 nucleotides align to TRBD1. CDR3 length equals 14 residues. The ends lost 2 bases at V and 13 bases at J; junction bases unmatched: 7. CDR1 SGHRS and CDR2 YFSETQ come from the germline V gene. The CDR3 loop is CASSFTGGGVPLHF. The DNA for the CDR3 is TGCGCCAGCAGCTTTACAGGGGGCGGAGTCCCCCTCCACTTT.

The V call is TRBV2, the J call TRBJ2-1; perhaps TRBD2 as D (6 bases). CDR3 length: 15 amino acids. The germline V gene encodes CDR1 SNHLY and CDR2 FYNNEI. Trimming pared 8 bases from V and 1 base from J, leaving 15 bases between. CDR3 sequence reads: CASGERVSSYNEQFF. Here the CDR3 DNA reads TGTGCCAGCGGGGAGCGGGTTAGTTCCTACAATGAGCAGTTCTTC.

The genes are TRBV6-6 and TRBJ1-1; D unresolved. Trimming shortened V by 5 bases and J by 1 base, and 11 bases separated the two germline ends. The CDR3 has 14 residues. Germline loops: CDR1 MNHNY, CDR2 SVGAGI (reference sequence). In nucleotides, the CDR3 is TGTGCCAGCAGTGTGGCCCCACCGAACACTGAAGCTTTCTTT. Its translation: CASSVAPPNTEAFF.

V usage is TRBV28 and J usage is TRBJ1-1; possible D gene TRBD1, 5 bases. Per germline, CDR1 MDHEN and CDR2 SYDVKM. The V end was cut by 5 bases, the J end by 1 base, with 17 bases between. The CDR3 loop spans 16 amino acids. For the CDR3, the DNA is TGTGCCAGCAGTCTCATCGCGGGGCAATCGAACACTGAAGCTTTCTTT. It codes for CASSLIAGQSNTEAFF.

CDR3 sequence: CASSPRTDSGNTIYF. CDR3 nucleotides: TGTGCCAGCAGTCCAAGGACAGACTCTGGAAACACCATATATTTT. The V and J genes are TRBV28 and TRBJ1-3, with TRBD1 as a possible D gene (6 bases). CDR1 is MDHEN and CDR2 is SYDVKM in the germline V gene. The length of the CDR3 is 15 residues. Trimming removed 5 bases from V and 0 bases from J, with 11 bases in between.

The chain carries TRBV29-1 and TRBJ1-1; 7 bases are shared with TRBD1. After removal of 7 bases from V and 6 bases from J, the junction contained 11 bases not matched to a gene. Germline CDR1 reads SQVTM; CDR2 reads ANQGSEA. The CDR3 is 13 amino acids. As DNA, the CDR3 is TGCAGCGCAACACAGGGGAACGGGGCTGAAGCTTTCTTT. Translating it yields CSATQGNGAEAFF.

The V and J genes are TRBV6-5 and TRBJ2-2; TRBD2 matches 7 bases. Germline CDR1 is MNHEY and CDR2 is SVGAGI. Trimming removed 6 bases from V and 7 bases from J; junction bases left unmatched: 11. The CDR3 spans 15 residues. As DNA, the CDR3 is TGTGCCAGCAGCGTCGAGGTAGCGGGTAACGGGGAGCTGTTTTTT. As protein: CASSVEVAGNGELFF.

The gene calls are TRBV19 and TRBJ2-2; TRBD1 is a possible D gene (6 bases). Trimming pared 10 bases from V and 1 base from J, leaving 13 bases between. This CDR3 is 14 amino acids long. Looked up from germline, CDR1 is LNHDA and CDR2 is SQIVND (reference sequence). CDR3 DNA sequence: TGTGCCACAAAGCCGGGACAGAACACCGGGGAGCTGTTTTTT. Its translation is CATKPGQNTGELFF.

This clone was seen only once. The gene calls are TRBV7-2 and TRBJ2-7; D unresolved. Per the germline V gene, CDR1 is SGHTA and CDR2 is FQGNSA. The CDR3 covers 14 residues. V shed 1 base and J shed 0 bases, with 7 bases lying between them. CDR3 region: CASSLGQSSYEQYF. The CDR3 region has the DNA TGTGCCAGCAGCTTAGGGCAAAGCTCCTACGAGCAGTACTTC.

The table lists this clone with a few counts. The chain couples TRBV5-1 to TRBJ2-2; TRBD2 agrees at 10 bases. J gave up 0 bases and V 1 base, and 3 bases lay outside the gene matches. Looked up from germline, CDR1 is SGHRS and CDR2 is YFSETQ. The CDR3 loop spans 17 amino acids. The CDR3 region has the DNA TGCGCCAGCAGCTTGTGGAGCGGGAGGGCGAACACCGGGGAGCTGTTTTTT. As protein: CASSLWSGRANTGELFF.

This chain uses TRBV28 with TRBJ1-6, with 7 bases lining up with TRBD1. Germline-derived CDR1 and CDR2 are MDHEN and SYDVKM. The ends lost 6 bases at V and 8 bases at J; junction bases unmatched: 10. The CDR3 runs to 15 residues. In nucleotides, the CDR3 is TGTGCCAGCAGACTACCGGGACAGTCAGATTCACCCCTCCACTTT. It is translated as CASRLPGQSDSPLHF.

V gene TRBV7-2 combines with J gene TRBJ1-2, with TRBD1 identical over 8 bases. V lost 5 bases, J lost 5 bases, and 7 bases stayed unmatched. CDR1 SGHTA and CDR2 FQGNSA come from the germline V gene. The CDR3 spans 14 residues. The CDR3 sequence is CASSATGTGYGYTF. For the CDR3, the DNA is TGTGCCAGCAGCGCCACCGGGACAGGATATGGCTACACCTTC.

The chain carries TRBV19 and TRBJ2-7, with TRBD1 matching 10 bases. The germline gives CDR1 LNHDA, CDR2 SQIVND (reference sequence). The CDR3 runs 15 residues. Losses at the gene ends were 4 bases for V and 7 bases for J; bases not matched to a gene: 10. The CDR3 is CASSSQTGGRWEQYF. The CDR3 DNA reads TGTGCCAGTAGTAGCCAGACAGGGGGCAGGTGGGAGCAGTACTTC.

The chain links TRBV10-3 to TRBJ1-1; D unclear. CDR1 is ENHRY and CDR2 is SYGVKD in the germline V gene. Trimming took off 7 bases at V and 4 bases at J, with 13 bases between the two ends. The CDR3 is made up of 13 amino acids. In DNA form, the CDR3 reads TGTGCCATCAAGCGAGATGGAGGCACTGAAGCTTTCTTT. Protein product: CAIKRDGGTEAFF.

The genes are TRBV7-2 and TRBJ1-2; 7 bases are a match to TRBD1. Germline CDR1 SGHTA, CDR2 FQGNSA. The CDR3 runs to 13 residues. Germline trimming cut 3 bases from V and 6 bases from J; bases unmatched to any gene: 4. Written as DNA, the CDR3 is TGTGCCAGCAGCTTGACAGGGTCCAATGGCTACACCTTC. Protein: CASSLTGSNGYTF.